Shown below are 2 T cell receptor beta chains from a single sample sequenced in a study of blood T cell repertoires in COVID-19 (dated by TCRdb to the early 2020s). The library was built by means of the immunoSEQ multiplex PCR assay. Here the immuneACCESS table is served through TCRdb, limited to in-frame sequences with V and J called. Missing clones are a known gap in these copies; in checked studies unresolved V genes cover under half, and the rest lacks a known reason. The sample table lists roughly 9,600 clones, about 81% of them with a count of one. About 22% of the sample comes from the top ten. The sample comprised peripheral blood. These receptors originate from a man aged 55 to 69 with active COVID-19.

The table lists this clone with a count of one. The V and J genes are TRBV28 and TRBJ2-7, with a possible D match to TRBD1 (5 bases). V lost 11 bases to trimming and J lost 2 bases, with 10 bases between them. The CDR3 has 11 residues. In germline, CDR1 is MDHEN, CDR2 SYDVKM. CDR3 nucleotides: TGTGCCCCTCCGACAGCCTACGAGCAGTACTTC. Translating it yields CAPPTAYEQYF.

CDR3 DNA: TGTGCCAGCAGCTTCCAGGGGCTATCTGGAAACACCATATATTTT. Residues: CASSFQGLSGNTIYF. The chain carries TRBV5-6 and TRBJ1-3, with a weak D call TRBD1 (6 bases). The length of the CDR3 is 15 residues. V lost 2 bases and J 1 base, leaving 10 bases between the germline ends. Germline-derived CDR1 and CDR2 are SGHDT and YYEEEE.